Listed below are T cell receptor beta chains from one sample, sequenced in a study of human T cells and chemical hapten exposure. TCRdb called the RACE reads again in MiXCR, with one record for every CDR3 protein. The sample shows tens of thousands of distinct CDR3 sequences, about 7% of them seen only once. The sequences come from whole blood, collected in connection with sensitization to the hapten diphenylcyclopropenone (DPC). The receptors derive from a woman between 25 and 40 years old with alopecia areata. Some clones in this sample may be carry-over from other donors' samples. The CDR3 runs from the conserved cysteine through the conserved F or W. Clone sizes are given selectively: once, few, many, or a class where the clone is expanded.

clone_size	v_call	j_call	cdr3_length	cdr3_aa
many	TRBV6-4	TRBJ2-3	16	CASSDSTSGGTDTQYF
-	TRBV20-1	TRBJ2-7	11	CSARTLYEQYF
many	TRBV12-3/TRBV12-4	TRBJ1-4	15	CASSLGRTTNEKLFF
many	TRBV29-1	TRBJ1-5	14	CSVGQANFNQPQHF
many	TRBV10-2	TRBJ1-2	14	CASSPGIPQYGYTF
many	TRBV7-2	TRBJ1-6	13	CASSSLNRGSLHF
-	TRBV20-1	TRBJ2-3	11	CSARVVDTQYF
many	TRBV18	TRBJ1-1	12	CASSPLQGEAFF
many	TRBV15	TRBJ1-4	14	CATSRRQGGEKLFF
many	TRBV5-1	TRBJ2-7	13	CASSPGTTGEQYF
many	TRBV10-3	TRBJ1-6	15	CAVGQGVGDNSPLHF
many	TRBV5-4	TRBJ2-1	15	CASTPGLAPYNEQFF
few	TRBV29-1	TRBJ1-1	12	CSVSWARAEAFF
many	TRBV12-3/TRBV12-4	TRBJ2-1	13	CASNVRAYNEQFF
few	TRBV6-5	TRBJ2-7	15	CASRSYPATGYEQYF
many	TRBV7-9	TRBJ2-7	14	CASSPTTGPYEQYF
many	TRBV7-6	TRBJ2-1	14	CASSLGGSPNEQFF
few	TRBV20-1	TRBJ2-1	11	CSAPIDNEQFF
many	TRBV11-2	TRBJ1-5	13	CASSPGPPQPQHF
many	TRBV20-1	TRBJ1-1	13	CSARTVPNTEAFF
many	TRBV18	TRBJ1-1	12	CASSPYGTEAFF
few	TRBV11-3	TRBJ2-3	13	CASSFRDRDTQYF
many	TRBV6-6	TRBJ1-1	13	CAIAGRANTEAFF
many	TRBV5-6	TRBJ2-7	13	CASSLAVPYEQYF
many	TRBV3-1	TRBJ1-1	11	CASSRDSEAFF
-	TRBV5-1	TRBJ1-1	13	CASSLGGATEAFF
-	TRBV5-5	TRBJ1-3	17	CASSFLPTFLSGNTIYF
many	TRBV6-5	TRBJ1-1	13	CASSYNFGTEAFF
many	TRBV29-1	TRBJ2-3	15	CSARPQSLSTDTQYF
many	TRBV12-5	TRBJ1-1	17	CASGLTPGLSGDTEAFF
many	TRBV18	TRBJ1-5	16	CASSLLWGDRNQPQHF
many	TRBV20-1	TRBJ2-3	18	CSARASPGLAGGTDTQYF
many	TRBV4-1	TRBJ2-5	15	CASSQVAVRGETQYF
many	TRBV6-6	TRBJ1-5	15	CASSRDRTSNQPQHF
many	TRBV6-2/TRBV6-3	TRBJ1-1	11	CAVTANTEAFF
many	TRBV2	TRBJ1-1	15	CASSEARQAGAEAFF
many	TRBV12-3/TRBV12-4	TRBJ1-4	14	CASSDREEGEKLFF
many	TRBV20-1	TRBJ2-1	14	CSARPPSSYNEQFF
many	TRBV18	TRBJ1-5	17	CASSPSPTTYSNQPQHF
many	TRBV24-1	TRBJ2-3	17	CATSEGSSGGREDTQYF
many	TRBV20-1	TRBJ1-2	15	CSARDWYAGHRGYTF
many	TRBV20-1	TRBJ1-5	9	CSVGQPQHF